Following are 6 T cell receptor beta chains from one sample sequenced in a study of molecular identifiers for immune sequencing clone quantification. MiXCR, applied by TCRdb to the PCR reads, yields one record per CDR3 protein. The sample has nearly 650,000 distinct CDR3 sequences, around 25% seen once. Sequencing was performed on naive CD8+ T cells from blood, with Jurkat cell RNA spiked in. Stated subset: FACS-sorted CD8+CD4-CCR7+CD45RA+ naive T cells. Every receptor here comes from a human donor in good health. Some libraries in this study had Jurkat cell RNA spiked in.

Comment on this clonotype: A much larger clonotype is one base distant, so this may be a read error. The J gene is TRBJ2-7, the V gene TRBV7-2, with D perhaps matching TRBD1 (6 bases). The CDR3 has 16 residues. Trimming took off 0 bases at V and 0 bases at J, with 12 bases between the two ends. CDR1 SGHTA and CDR2 FQGNSA come from the germline V gene. DNA of the CDR3: TGTGCCAGCAGCTTAGCAGGGGGAGTTAGCTCCTACGAGCAGTACTTC. This encodes CASSLAGGVSSYEQYF.

As to this clonotype: This may stem from a read error, because a much larger clone lies one nucleotide away. The chain uses TRBV7-9 and TRBJ2-7, with D perhaps TRBD2 (5 bases). This CDR3 contains 12 residues. Germline V lookup: CDR1 SEHNR, CDR2 FQNEAQ (reference sequence). This CDR3 is CAGSGTAYEQYF. CDR3 nucleotides: TGTGCCGGCAGCGGAACCGCATACGAGCAGTACTTC.

There are many counts of this clonotype. The chain joins TRBV29-1 to TRBJ2-7; D remains unclear. The CDR3 has 13 amino acids. Trimming shortened V by 4 bases and J by 2 bases, and 12 bases separated the two germline ends. Germline V gene data show CDR1 as SQVTM and CDR2 as ANQGSEA. CDR3 bases: TGCAGCGTTGTTTTATCGCTGACCTACGAGCAGTACTTC. Translated: CSVVLSLTYEQYF.

Worth noting for this clonotype: The junction shows a germline mismatch at one end, possibly a read error. The genes are TRBV25-1 and TRBJ2-1; a weak D match, TRBD1 (5 bases). In germline, CDR1 is MGHDK, CDR2 SYGVNS. The CDR3 is made up of 14 amino acids. This CDR3 reads CASSDAAGSNGQFF. DNA for the CDR3: TGTGCCAGCAGTGATGCCGCAGGGTCCAATGGGCAGTTCTTC.

This clonotype has only a few counts. The chain uses TRBV7-3 and TRBJ2-2, with 8 bases matching TRBD1. This CDR3 comprises 15 residues. V gave up 3 bases and J gave up 3 bases; unmatched junction bases: 3. The V gene's germline CDR1 is SGHTA and CDR2 FQGTGA. The CDR3, as DNA: TGTGCCAGCAGCTTGACAGGGGCTGACACCGGGGAGCTGTTTTTT. It yields the protein CASSLTGADTGELFF.

The chain carries TRBV30 and TRBJ2-6; D call uncertain. CDR3 size: 13 residues. V gave up 1 base and J gave up 1 base, with 2 bases separating them. Germline-derived CDR1 and CDR2 are GTSNPN and SVGIG (reference sequence). The CDR3 loop reads CAWSGSGANVLTF. CDR3 sequence (DNA): TGTGCCTGGAGTGGGTCTGGGGCCAACGTCCTGACTTTC. Variable domain in full (rest from reference TRBV30 and TRBJ2-6): SQTIHQWPATLVQPVGSPLSLECTVEGTSNPNLYWYRQAAGRGLQLLFYSVGIGQISSEVPQNLSASRPQDRQFILSSKKLLLSDSGFYLCAWSGSGANVLTFGAGSRLTVL.